The 10 T cell receptor beta chains in this list originate from one sample, sequenced in a study of blood T cells in healthy people across ages. A sample-barcoded 5' primer and a J-beta primer mix were used in a second PCR of about 7 to 12 cycles. Each CDR3 protein gets one entry after TCRdb re-called the 5' RACE reads with MiXCR. Of around 1,500,000 distinct CDR3 sequences listed, approximately 28% were seen once; the top ten hold about 7.7%. The sample comprised blood. These receptors were obtained from a woman in her 30s in good health.

The V call is TRBV24-1, the J call TRBJ2-3, with D possibly being TRBD2 (6 bases). Germline CDR1 and CDR2: KGHDR and SFDVKD. CDR3 length: 15 residues. The V end lost 0 bases, the J end lost 1 base, and 7 bases lay between the germline ends. Here the CDR3 DNA reads TGTGCCACCAGTGATTTGTCGGGGGGCACAGATACGCAGTATTTT. This encodes CATSDLSGGTDTQYF.

This clonotype showed up just a few times. The V and J genes are TRBV20-1 and TRBJ2-1; maybe TRBD2 (5 bases). In germline, CDR1 is DFQATT, CDR2 SNEGSKA (reference sequence). The CDR3 loop spans 11 amino acids. V was shortened by 3 bases and J by 10 bases, with 10 bases between the two germline ends. This CDR3 reads CSASPGLEQFF. The CDR3 coding sequence is TGCAGTGCTAGTCCGGGATTGGAGCAGTTCTTC.

Ten or more counts support this clonotype. V usage is TRBV12-3 or TRBV12-4 and J usage is TRBJ2-3; no definite D call. The CDR3 is 12 amino acids. V was cut by 3 bases and J by 4 bases, with 5 bases left in between. For the CDR3, the DNA is TGTGCCAGCAGTTTTCGGCCAGATACGCAGTATTTT. Protein sequence: CASSFRPDTQYF.

This clonotype occurred a few times. V gene TRBV27 combines with J gene TRBJ1-1, with a weak D call TRBD1 (6 bases). V was shortened by 4 bases and J by 5 bases, with 14 bases between the two germline ends. Germline CDR1 and CDR2: MNHEY and SMNVEV (reference sequence). This CDR3 is built from 14 residues. CDR3 coding DNA: TGTGCCAGCAGTTCGTACAGGGAAAGGACTGAAGCTTTCTTT. This encodes CASSSYRERTEAFF.

As for this clonotype: At one boundary the junction diverges from the germline segment, which might be a read error. This chain uses TRBV7-9 with TRBJ2-7, with D uncertain. CDR1 and CDR2 from the germline V gene are SEHNR and FQNEAQ (reference sequence). The CDR3 consists of 13 residues. The CDR3 region has the DNA TGTGCCAGCGCCCCAGCTGCCTCCTACGGGCAGTACTTC. Protein product: CASAPAASYGQYF.

The chain carries TRBV29-1 and TRBJ2-7; 7 positions agree with TRBD2. Germline CDR1 reads SQVTM; CDR2 reads ANQGSEA. V shed 4 bases, J shed 4 bases, and the junction held 4 bases outside the gene matches. CDR3 length: 12 amino acids. The CDR3 nucleotides are TGCAGCGTTGCTAGCGGCCGTTACGAGCAGTACTTC. Protein sequence: CSVASGRYEQYF.

This clonotype came up many times. The chain uses TRBV7-8 and TRBJ2-7; D is uncertain. V lost 4 bases and J 3 bases, leaving 13 bases between the germline ends. The CDR3 extends over 14 amino acids. The germline V gene encodes CDR1 SGHVS and CDR2 FQNEAQ. CDR3 residues: CASSSDGVDYEQYF. Written as DNA, the CDR3 is TGTGCCAGCAGCTCGGACGGAGTAGACTACGAGCAGTACTTC. Looking up the rest from reference TRBV7-8 and TRBJ2-7 gives the full variable domain: GAGVSQSPRYKVAKRGQDVALRCDPISGHVSLFWYQQALGQGPEFLTYFQNEAQLDKSGLPSDRFFAERPEGSVSTLKIQRTQQEDSAVYLCASSSDGVDYEQYFGPGTRLTVT.

This clonotype showed up just a few times. The rearrangement links TRBV11-2 to TRBJ1-5; a possible D gene is TRBD1 (6 bases). CDR3 length equals 14 residues. Germline V gene data show CDR1 as SGHAT and CDR2 as FQNNGV. V gave up 5 bases and J gave up 3 bases, with 11 bases separating them. CDR3 DNA: TGTGCCAGCAGCGCCGGACAGCTCAATCAGCCCCAGCATTTT. Translating gives CASSAGQLNQPQHF.

In the case of this clonotype: An end of the junction differs from the germline gene, which may be a read error. This chain uses TRBV6-1 with TRBJ2-1, with D perhaps matching TRBD1 or TRBD2 (10 bases each). The CDR3 is made up of 21 amino acids. Germline CDR1 reads MNHNS; CDR2 reads SASEGT. CDR3 DNA sequence: TGTACCAGCACCTCGGGACAGGGGCGAAAAGCGGGAGGGGGTTCCTACAATGAGCAGTTCTTC. This sequence encodes CTSTSGQGRKAGGGSYNEQFF.

V and J are TRBV7-6 and TRBJ2-1; D is perhaps TRBD2 (5 bases). The CDR3 is made up of 15 amino acids. Trimming took 5 bases from V and 13 from J, leaving 24 bases between them. Germline V lookup: CDR1 SGHVS, CDR2 FNYEAQ. The CDR3 reads CASSLRWTSGETQFF. Written as DNA, the CDR3 is TGTGCCAGCAGCCTAAGATGGACCTCCGGGGAGACCCAGTTCTTC.